This TCR beta chain was profiled in a study of shared T cell receptors in the human thymus. Sequenced by immunoSEQ multiplex PCR; TCRdb stores in-frame clones only, minus some. Of a few hundred thousand clones in the sample, approximately 95% were seen once. This CDR3 spans 16 amino acids. Trimming took off 6 bases at V and 0 bases at J, with 15 bases between the two ends. Germline values: CDR1 MNHEY, CDR2 SMNVEV (reference sequence). The receptor comes from a human donor. The chain couples TRBV27 to TRBJ1-3; D is perhaps TRBD1 (5 bases). Input material: thymocytes. The CDR3: CASRSRGLSSGNTIYF. The CDR3 DNA is TGTGCCAGCAGATCTCGGGGACTAAGCTCTGGAAACACCATATATTTT.